This TCR beta chain was recorded in a study of CD8+CD57+ T cells in acquired aplastic anemia. CD8+CD57+ cell expansion, shown by flow cytometry, had occurred in the patients selected for sequencing. The CDR3 is 15 residues long. Germline CDR1 SGHDN, CDR2 FVKESK. V dropped 4 bases and J dropped 6 bases, with 19 bases sitting between them. It was genomic DNA that served as the template for profiling TCR beta VDJ and CDR3. One entry per CDR3 protein, called by TCRdb with MiXCR from the reads. Of around 430,000 distinct CDR3 sequences listed, about a third are singletons. This sequence joins TRBV14 and TRBJ2-7, with D hard to call. Sequencing used sorted CD4+, CD8+, or CD8+CD57+ T cells (not recorded which) from PBMCs. The sequence came from a human donor with aplastic anemia. The CDR3 loop reads CASSLGMWSPGEQYF. CDR3 in DNA: TGTGCCAGCAGCCTGGGCATGTGGTCCCCTGGCGAGCAGTACTTC.